One sample yielded the 4 T cell receptor beta chains listed below, sequenced in a study of T-cell reconstitution after alpha-beta-depleted transplantation in children. The TCRbeta library was prepared with unique molecular identifiers. TCRdb reanalysed the PCR reads using MiXCR and keeps one entry per CDR3 protein. The table records more than 90,000 distinct CDR3 sequences, 8% to 9% of them present only once. Sample: PBMCs from the stem cell graft donor, taken from the stem cell graft. The receptors were sampled from a human donor who donated a stem cell graft to a child with congenital amegakaryocytic thrombocytopenia.

This clonotype showed up many times. This chain uses TRBV29-1 with TRBJ2-1, with D perhaps TRBD2 (5 bases). Per germline, CDR1 SQVTM and CDR2 ANQGSEA. The germline V and J ends were trimmed by 2 bases and 6 bases, with 14 bases remaining between them. The CDR3 extends over 14 amino acids. The CDR3 coding sequence is TGCAGCGTTGAATACGGGGATTGGGGCAATGAGCAGTTCTTC. It yields the protein CSVEYGDWGNEQFF.

This clonotype showed up many times. The V and J genes are TRBV7-8 and TRBJ2-2, with a weak D call TRBD1 (6 bases). The CDR3 sequence is 14 residues long. V was clipped by 2 bases and J by 3 bases, with 7 bases between them. Germline V gives CDR1 SGHVS, CDR2 FQNEAQ. As DNA, the CDR3 is TGTGCCAGCAGCTTAAACAGGGACACCGGGGAGCTGTTTTTT. Its translation: CASSLNRDTGELFF.

The chain couples TRBV12-3 or TRBV12-4 to TRBJ2-3; D possibly corresponds to TRBD2 (6 bases). V was clipped by 5 bases and J by 1 base, with 13 bases between them. The CDR3 has 15 amino acids. DNA of the CDR3: TGTGCCAGCAGTCACGGGACTCCCGGCACAGATACGCAGTATTTT. It specifies CASSHGTPGTDTQYF.

This sequence joins TRBV5-1 and TRBJ1-3; TRBD1 might be the D (6 bases). This CDR3 contains 16 residues. Looked up from germline, CDR1 is SGHRS and CDR2 is YFSETQ. Trimming took 0 bases from V and 0 from J, leaving 10 bases between them. The CDR3 DNA reads TGCGCCAGCAGCTTGGAGGGGGGTCCCTCTGGAAACACCATATATTTT. It translates to CASSLEGGPSGNTIYF.